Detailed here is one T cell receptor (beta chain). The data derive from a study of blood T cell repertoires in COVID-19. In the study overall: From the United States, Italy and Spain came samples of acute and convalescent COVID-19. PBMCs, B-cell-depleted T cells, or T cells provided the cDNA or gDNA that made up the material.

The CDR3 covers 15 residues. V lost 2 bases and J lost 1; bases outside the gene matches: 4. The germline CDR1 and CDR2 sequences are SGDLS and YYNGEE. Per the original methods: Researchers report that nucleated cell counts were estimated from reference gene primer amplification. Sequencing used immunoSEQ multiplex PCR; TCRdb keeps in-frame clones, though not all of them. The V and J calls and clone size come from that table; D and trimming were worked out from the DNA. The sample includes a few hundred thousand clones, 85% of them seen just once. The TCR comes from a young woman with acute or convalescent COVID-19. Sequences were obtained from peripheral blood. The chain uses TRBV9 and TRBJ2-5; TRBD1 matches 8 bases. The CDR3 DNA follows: TGTGCCAGCAGCGTGACGACAGGGGCCCAAGAGACCCAGTACTTC. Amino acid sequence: CASSVTTGAQETQYF.